These T cell receptor beta chains were read from a single sample in a study of blood T cell repertoires in COVID-19. The repertoire was sequenced with immunoSEQ multiplex PCR; TCRdb's copy has only in-frame clones and lacks some. The sample has approximately 50,000 clones; about nine tenths are singletons. The sequenced sample consisted of peripheral blood. All receptors come from a woman over 75 with acute or convalescent COVID-19. Each CDR3 is given with its conserved first and last residue. Each record gives: V gene, D gene, clone size, J gene, CDR3 protein, CDR3 DNA. A D gene is named only where the DNA matches it firmly. Clone size is shown for a subset of rows, as once, few, many or a class of expanded clone.

TRBV6-9	NA	once	TRBJ1-1	CASSYRPGVDTEAFF	TGTGCCAGCAGTTACAGACCAGGGGTGGACACTGAAGCTTTCTTT
TRBV19	TRBD1	NA	TRBJ1-5	CASSIGAGGWQPQHF	TGTGCCAGTAGTATAGGGGCAGGGGGGTGGCAGCCCCAGCATTTT
TRBV24-1	NA	NA	TRBJ2-3	CATSWQGTDTQYF	TGTGCCACCAGTTGGCAGGGGACAGATACGCAGTATTTT
TRBV5-5	NA	NA	TRBJ2-6	CASSLWSTSGANVLTF	TGTGCCAGCAGCTTGTGGTCTACCTCTGGGGCCAACGTCCTGACTTTC
TRBV18	NA	NA	TRBJ1-6	CASSPPGGRGGSPLHF	TGTGCCAGCTCACCACCGGGGGGAAGGGGTGGTTCACCCCTCCACTTT
TRBV9	TRBD2	NA	TRBJ2-5	CASSPPGGGRETQYF	TGTGCCAGCAGCCCACCCGGGGGGGGGCGGGAGACCCAGTACTTC
TRBV30	TRBD1	NA	TRBJ1-4	CAWSSGTEYEKLFF	TGTGCCTGGAGTTCCGGGACAGAGTATGAAAAACTGTTTTTT
TRBV10-3	NA	NA	TRBJ1-2	CAISESSRPRGYGYTF	TGTGCCATCAGTGAGTCGTCCAGACCCAGGGGCTATGGCTACACCTTC
TRBV24-1	TRBD1	NA	TRBJ1-2	CATRATGDREGYTF	TGTGCCACCAGAGCTACAGGGGATCGGGAGGGCTACACCTTC
TRBV28	NA	NA	TRBJ2-5	CASSQTGFQETQYF	TGTGCCAGCAGCCAAACAGGGTTTCAGGAGACCCAGTACTTC
TRBV2	TRBD1	NA	TRBJ1-2	CASTTGGGYGYTF	TGTGCCAGCACAACAGGGGGGGGATATGGCTACACCTTC
TRBV6-5	NA	NA	TRBJ1-1	CASNAGTEAFF	TGTGCCAGCAACGCGGGGACTGAAGCTTTCTTT
TRBV27	TRBD2	NA	TRBJ2-1	CASSSPLAGEEFF	TGTGCCAGCAGTTCGCCCCTAGCGGGGGAAGAGTTCTTC
TRBV3-1/TRBV3-2	NA	NA	TRBJ2-3	CASSQGPITDTQYF	TGTGCCAGCAGCCAAGGGCCAATCACAGATACGCAGTATTTT
TRBV28	NA	once	TRBJ1-1	CASSGGWEAFF	TGTGCCAGCAGTGGCGGTTGGGAGGCTTTCTTT
TRBV7-2	TRBD2	NA	TRBJ2-4	CASSFGLAGNIQYF	TGTGCCAGCAGCTTCGGACTAGCCGGGAACATTCAGTACTTC
TRBV6-6	NA	once	TRBJ2-1	CASSDRYNEQFF	TGTGCCAGCAGTGACAGATACAATGAGCAGTTCTTC
TRBV28	NA	NA	TRBJ1-3	CASSLSLYSGNTIYF	TGTGCCAGCAGTTTATCTCTATATTCTGGAAACACCATATATTTT
TRBV11-2	TRBD1	NA	TRBJ2-7	CASSSQGAVEQYF	TGTGCCAGCAGCTCTCAGGGGGCGGTGGAGCAGTACTTC
TRBV12-3/TRBV12-4	NA	NA	TRBJ2-3	CASSLRGRDTQYF	TGTGCCAGCAGTTTGCGGGGGCGGGATACGCAGTATTTT
TRBV19	NA	NA	TRBJ1-5	CASSPGHHSNQPQHF	TGTGCCAGTAGCCCGGGACACCATAGCAATCAGCCCCAGCATTTT
TRBV10-2	NA	NA	TRBJ2-3	CASKMGLDTDTQYF	TGCGCCAGCAAGATGGGCCTGGACACAGATACGCAGTATTTT
TRBV12-3/TRBV12-4	TRBD2	NA	TRBJ2-2	CASSPREAGELFF	TGTGCCAGCAGTCCGCGGGAGGCCGGGGAGCTGTTTTTT
TRBV3-1/TRBV3-2	NA	NA	TRBJ1-5	CASSPRLSNQPQHF	TGTGCCAGCAGCCCTAGACTTAGCAATCAGCCCCAGCATTTT
TRBV19	NA	NA	TRBJ2-7	CASSIRGPLNEQYF	TGTGCCAGTAGTATTCGCGGGCCTCTGAACGAGCAGTACTTC
TRBV5-6	TRBD1	NA	TRBJ1-3	CASSPGQGRALNTIYF	TGTGCCAGCAGCCCGGGACAGGGAAGGGCTCTAAACACCATATATTTT
TRBV18	NA	NA	TRBJ2-5	CASSPLSGKETQYF	TGTGCCAGCTCACCACTTTCGGGAAAAGAGACCCAGTACTTC
TRBV28	TRBD1	NA	TRBJ1-1	CASSSGTGHTEAFF	TGTGCCAGCAGTTCCGGGACAGGACACACTGAAGCTTTCTTT
TRBV6-2/TRBV6-3	TRBD2	NA	TRBJ2-7	CASSYPMGLAGGSSYEQYF	TGTGCCAGCAGTTACCCCATGGGACTAGCGGGGGGAAGCTCCTACGAGCAGTACTTC
TRBV4-1	NA	NA	TRBJ2-1	CASSTRQGGYNEQFF	TGCGCCAGCAGCACCCGACAGGGAGGCTACAATGAGCAGTTCTTC
TRBV7-6	TRBD1	NA	TRBJ1-1	CASSLRQGMGDTEAFF	TGTGCCAGCAGCCTAAGACAGGGGATGGGAGACACTGAAGCTTTCTTT
TRBV3-1/TRBV3-2	NA	NA	TRBJ2-2	CASSQPGGELFF	TGTGCCAGCAGCCAACCGGGGGGGGAGCTGTTTTTT
TRBV23-1	TRBD1	NA	TRBJ1-2	CASSPRGDLGQGNYGYTF	TGCGCCAGCAGTCCCAGGGGCGATCTGGGACAGGGGAACTATGGCTACACCTTC
TRBV18	NA	NA	TRBJ1-1	CASSPERRVSFF	TGTGCCAGCTCACCAGAACGGAGGGTATCTTTCTTT
TRBV3-1/TRBV3-2	NA	NA	TRBJ2-1	CASTLLGQGDYNEQFF	TGTGCCAGCACCCTGCTAGGGCAGGGTGACTACAATGAGCAGTTCTTC
TRBV10-2	NA	once	TRBJ1-5	CASSEQGNEQPQHF	TGCGCCAGCAGTGAGCAGGGAAATGAGCAGCCCCAGCATTTT
TRBV28	TRBD2	few	TRBJ2-1	CASSLVLGEGNEQFF	TGTGCCAGCAGTTTAGTACTCGGGGAGGGCAATGAGCAGTTCTTC
TRBV28	TRBD1	once	TRBJ2-5	CASSLFSWSGTGGAETQYF	TGTGCCAGCAGTTTATTCAGCTGGTCCGGGACAGGGGGCGCGGAGACCCAGTACTTC
TRBV18	NA	once	TRBJ1-4	CASSPETGSNEKLFF	TGTGCCAGCTCACCGGAGACAGGCTCTAATGAAAAACTGTTTTTT
TRBV19	NA	NA	TRBJ2-6	CATAGQPSGANVLTF	TGTGCCACCGCGGGACAGCCCTCTGGGGCCAACGTCCTGACTTTC
TRBV7-9	TRBD1	NA	TRBJ1-2	CASSARQGAPEGYTF	TGTGCCAGCAGCGCCCGACAGGGGGCACCGGAAGGCTACACCTTC
TRBV14	NA	NA	TRBJ2-5	CASSPASGAQETQYF	TGTGCCAGCAGCCCCGCGTCAGGGGCCCAAGAGACCCAGTACTTC
TRBV16	NA	few	TRBJ1-1	CASSPSVNTEAFF	TGTGCCAGCAGCCCTTCAGTTAACACTGAAGCTTTCTTT
TRBV29-1	TRBD2	NA	TRBJ2-4	CSVEVAGGIGIQYF	TGCAGCGTTGAAGTGGCGGGGGGCATCGGCATTCAGTACTTC
TRBV19	TRBD1	NA	TRBJ1-6	CASTGGAGNSPLHF	TGTGCCAGTACAGGGGGCGCCGGTAATTCACCCCTCCACTTT
TRBV18	NA	NA	TRBJ2-3	CASSPGVQGRTDTQYF	TGTGCCAGCTCACCAGGAGTGCAGGGCCGCACAGATACGCAGTATTTT
TRBV29-1	NA	NA	TRBJ2-2	CSVEGPTGELFF	TGCAGCGTTGAGGGGCCAACCGGGGAGCTGTTTTTT
TRBV6-5	NA	once	TRBJ1-1	CASRTGRTEAFF	TGTGCCAGCAGGACAGGCCGGACGGAAGCTTTCTTT
TRBV19	TRBD1	NA	TRBJ1-2	CASSPTGTEYGYTF	TGTGCCAGTAGCCCAACCGGGACAGAGTATGGCTACACCTTC
TRBV10-2	TRBD1	NA	TRBJ1-2	CASRPGGQGSYGYTF	TGCGCCAGCAGGCCGGGAGGACAGGGTAGTTATGGCTACACCTTC
TRBV7-2	NA	NA	TRBJ1-4	CASSPQGGRKEKLFF	TGTGCCAGCAGCCCTCAGGGAGGGCGTAAAGAAAAACTGTTTTTT
TRBV16	NA	once	TRBJ1-5	CASSQSGGRGPSQPQHF	TGTGCCAGCAGCCAATCGGGGGGTCGGGGCCCTTCCCAGCCCCAGCATTTT
TRBV19	TRBD1	NA	TRBJ1-1	CASSTPNRGPMNTEAFF	TGTGCCAGTAGTACCCCCAACAGGGGGCCTATGAACACTGAAGCTTTCTTT
TRBV2	NA	NA	TRBJ2-3	CAYTDTQYF	TGTGCCTACACAGATACGCAGTATTTT
TRBV4-1	NA	NA	TRBJ1-5	CASSQEAWARNQPQHF	TGCGCCAGCAGCCAAGAGGCGTGGGCTCGTAATCAGCCCCAGCATTTT
TRBV24-1	TRBD1	NA	TRBJ1-5	CATSDRQGEMGQPQHF	TGTGCCACCAGTGATCGGCAGGGGGAAATGGGTCAGCCCCAGCATTTT
TRBV20-1	TRBD1	NA	TRBJ2-1	CSASTGTGLYNEQFF	TGCAGTGCTAGTACCGGGACAGGGCTCTACAATGAGCAGTTCTTC
TRBV15	NA	NA	TRBJ1-5	CATSRDRDQPQHF	TGTGCCACCAGCAGAGACCGGGATCAGCCCCAGCATTTT
TRBV5-1	TRBD1	NA	TRBJ1-3	CASSLGTGTGNTIYF	TGCGCCAGCAGCCTGGGGACAGGGACTGGAAACACCATATATTTT